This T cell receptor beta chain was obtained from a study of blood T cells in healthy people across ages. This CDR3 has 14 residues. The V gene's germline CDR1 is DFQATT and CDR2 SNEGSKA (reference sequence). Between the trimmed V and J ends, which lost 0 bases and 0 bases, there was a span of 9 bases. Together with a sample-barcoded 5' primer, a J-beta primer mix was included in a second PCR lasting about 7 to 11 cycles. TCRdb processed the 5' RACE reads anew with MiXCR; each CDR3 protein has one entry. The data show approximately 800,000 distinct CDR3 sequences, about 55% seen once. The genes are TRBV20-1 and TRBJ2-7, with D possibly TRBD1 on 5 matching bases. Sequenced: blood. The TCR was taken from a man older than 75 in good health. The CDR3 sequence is CSAREGANSYEQYF. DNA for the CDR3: TGCAGTGCTAGAGAAGGGGCAAACTCCTACGAGCAGTACTTC.